This TCR beta chain was sequenced in a study of regulatory T cells in long-lasting Graves disease. Study overall: The definition of persistent Graves' disease was over 5 years of antithyroid drugs with positive TSH receptor antibodies.

Documented time point: persistent/refractory GD, antithyroid drugs over 5 years with positive TRAb. From PBMCs, RNA was extracted and then used to make the TCR library. This clonotype was counted ten times or more. Trimming left V 6 bases short and J 10 bases short, with 19 bases between. This CDR3 has 15 amino acids. CDR3 regions were amplified by Arm-PCR using iRepertoire HTBI primers to build TCR beta libraries. TCRdb re-called the multiplex PCR reads with MiXCR, one entry per CDR3 protein. Among about half a million distinct CDR3 sequences, roughly 23% were seen once, and the ten largest hold less than 15%.

This receptor was taken from a female donor with Graves disease. This chain connects TRBV12-3 or TRBV12-4 to TRBJ1-6; weak D call: TRBD1 (5 bases). This sample comprised peripheral blood mononuclear cells (PBMCs), obtained when the disease was refractory, from a patient treated with antithyroid drugs. The CDR3 DNA reads TGTGCCAGCAGCCCAGGGTTAGTTGTACGGTCACCCCTCCACTTT. It encodes CASSPGLVVRSPLHF.